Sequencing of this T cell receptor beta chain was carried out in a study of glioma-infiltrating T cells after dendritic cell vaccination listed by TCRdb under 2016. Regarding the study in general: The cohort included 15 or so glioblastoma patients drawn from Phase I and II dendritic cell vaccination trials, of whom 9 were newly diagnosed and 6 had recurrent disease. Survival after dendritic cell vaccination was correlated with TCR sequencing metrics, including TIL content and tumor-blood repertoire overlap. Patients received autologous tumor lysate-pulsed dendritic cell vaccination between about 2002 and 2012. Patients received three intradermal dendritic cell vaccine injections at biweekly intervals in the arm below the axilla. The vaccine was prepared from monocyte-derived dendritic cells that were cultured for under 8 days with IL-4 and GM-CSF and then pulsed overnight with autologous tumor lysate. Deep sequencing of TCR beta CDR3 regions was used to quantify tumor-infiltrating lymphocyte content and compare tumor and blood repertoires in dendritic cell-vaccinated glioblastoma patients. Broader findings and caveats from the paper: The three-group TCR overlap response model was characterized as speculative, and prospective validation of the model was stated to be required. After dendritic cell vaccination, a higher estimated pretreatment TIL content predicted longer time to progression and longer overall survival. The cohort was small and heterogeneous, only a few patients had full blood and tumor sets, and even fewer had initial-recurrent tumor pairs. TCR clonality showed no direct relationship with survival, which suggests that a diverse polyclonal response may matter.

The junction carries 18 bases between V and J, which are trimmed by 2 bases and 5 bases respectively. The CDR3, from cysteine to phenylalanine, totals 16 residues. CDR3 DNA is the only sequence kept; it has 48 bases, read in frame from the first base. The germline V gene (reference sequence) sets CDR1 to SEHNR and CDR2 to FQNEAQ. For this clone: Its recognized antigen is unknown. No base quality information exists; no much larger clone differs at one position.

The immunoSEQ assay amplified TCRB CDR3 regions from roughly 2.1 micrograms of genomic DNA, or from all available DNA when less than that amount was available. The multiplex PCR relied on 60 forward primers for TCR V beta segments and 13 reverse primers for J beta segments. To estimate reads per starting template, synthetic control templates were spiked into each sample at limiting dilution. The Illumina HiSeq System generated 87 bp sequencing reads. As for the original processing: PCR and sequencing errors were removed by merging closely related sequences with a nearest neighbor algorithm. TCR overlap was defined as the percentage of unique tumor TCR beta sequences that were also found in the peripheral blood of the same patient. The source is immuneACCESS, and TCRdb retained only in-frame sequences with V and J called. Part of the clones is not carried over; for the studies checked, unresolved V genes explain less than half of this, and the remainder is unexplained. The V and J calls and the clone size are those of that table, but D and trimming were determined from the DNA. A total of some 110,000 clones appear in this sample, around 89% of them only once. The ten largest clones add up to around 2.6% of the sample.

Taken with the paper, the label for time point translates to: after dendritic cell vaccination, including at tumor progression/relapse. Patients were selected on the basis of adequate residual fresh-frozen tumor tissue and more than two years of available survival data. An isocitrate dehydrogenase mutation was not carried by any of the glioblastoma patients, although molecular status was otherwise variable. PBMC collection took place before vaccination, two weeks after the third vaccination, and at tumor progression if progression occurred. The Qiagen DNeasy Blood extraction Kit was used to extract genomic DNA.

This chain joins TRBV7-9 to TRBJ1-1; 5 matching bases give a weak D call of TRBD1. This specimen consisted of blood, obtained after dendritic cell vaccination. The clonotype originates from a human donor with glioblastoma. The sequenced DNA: TGTGCCAGCAGCTTAAGCGTTTGGCAGGGCAGGACTGAAGCTTTCTTT. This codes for CASSLSVWQGRTEAFF.